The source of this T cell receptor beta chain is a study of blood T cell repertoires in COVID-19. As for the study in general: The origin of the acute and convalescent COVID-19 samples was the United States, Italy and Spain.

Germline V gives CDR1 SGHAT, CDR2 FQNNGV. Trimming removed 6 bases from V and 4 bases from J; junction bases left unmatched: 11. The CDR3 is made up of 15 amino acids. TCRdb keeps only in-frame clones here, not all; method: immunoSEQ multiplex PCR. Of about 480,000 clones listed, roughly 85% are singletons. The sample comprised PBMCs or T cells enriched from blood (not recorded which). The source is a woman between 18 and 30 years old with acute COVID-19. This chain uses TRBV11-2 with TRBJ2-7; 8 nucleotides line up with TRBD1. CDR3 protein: CASRQLRQGHYEQYF. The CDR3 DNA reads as TGTGCCAGCAGACAACTCCGACAGGGGCATTACGAGCAGTACTTC.